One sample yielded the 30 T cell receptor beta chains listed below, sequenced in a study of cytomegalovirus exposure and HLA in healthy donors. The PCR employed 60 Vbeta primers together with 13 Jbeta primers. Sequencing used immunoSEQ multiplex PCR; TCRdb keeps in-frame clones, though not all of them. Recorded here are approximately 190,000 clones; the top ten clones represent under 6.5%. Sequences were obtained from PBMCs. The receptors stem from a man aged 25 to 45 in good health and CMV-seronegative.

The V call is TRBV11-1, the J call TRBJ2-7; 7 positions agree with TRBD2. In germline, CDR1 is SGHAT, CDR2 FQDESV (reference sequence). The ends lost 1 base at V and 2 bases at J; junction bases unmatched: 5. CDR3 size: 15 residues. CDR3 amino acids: CASSLVASGTYEQYF. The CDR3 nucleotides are TGTGCCAGCAGCTTAGTGGCTAGCGGAACCTACGAGCAGTACTTC.

In nucleotides, the CDR3 is TGTGCCAGCAGCTCAACGCGGGGAGGGAACACTGAAGCTTTCTTT. Translated, it gives CASSSTRGGNTEAFF. V usage is TRBV4-2 and J usage is TRBJ1-1; D not certain. V was pared by 5 bases and J by 1 base, with 14 bases between. This CDR3 is 15 amino acids long. Germline values: CDR1 LGHNA, CDR2 YNFKEQ.

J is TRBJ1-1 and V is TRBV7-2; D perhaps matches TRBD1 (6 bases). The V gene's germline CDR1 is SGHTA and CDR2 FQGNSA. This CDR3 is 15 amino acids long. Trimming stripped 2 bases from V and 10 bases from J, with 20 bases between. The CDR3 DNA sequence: TGTGCCAGCAGCTTACGCCTCGACAGGTCGAGGGTAGCTTTCTTT. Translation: CASSLRLDRSRVAFF.

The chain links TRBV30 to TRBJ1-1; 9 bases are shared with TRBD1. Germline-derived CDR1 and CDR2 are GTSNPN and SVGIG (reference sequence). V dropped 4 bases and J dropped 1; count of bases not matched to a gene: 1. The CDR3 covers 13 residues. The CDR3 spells CAWKGQGNTEAFF. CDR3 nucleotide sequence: TGTGCCTGGAAGGGACAGGGGAACACTGAAGCTTTCTTT.

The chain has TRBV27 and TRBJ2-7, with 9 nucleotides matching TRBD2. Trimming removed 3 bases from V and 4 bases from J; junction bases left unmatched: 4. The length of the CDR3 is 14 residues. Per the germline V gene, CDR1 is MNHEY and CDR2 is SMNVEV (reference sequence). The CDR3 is CASSFTSGPYEQYF. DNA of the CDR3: TGTGCCAGCAGTTTTACTAGCGGGCCGTACGAGCAGTACTTC.

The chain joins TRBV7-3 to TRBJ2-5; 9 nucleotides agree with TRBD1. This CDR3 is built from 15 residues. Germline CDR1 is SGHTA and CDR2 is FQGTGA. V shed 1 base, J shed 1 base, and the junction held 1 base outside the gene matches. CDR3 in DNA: TGTGCCAGCAGCTTAAGACAGGGGGGCCAAGAGACCCAGTACTTC. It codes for CASSLRQGGQETQYF.

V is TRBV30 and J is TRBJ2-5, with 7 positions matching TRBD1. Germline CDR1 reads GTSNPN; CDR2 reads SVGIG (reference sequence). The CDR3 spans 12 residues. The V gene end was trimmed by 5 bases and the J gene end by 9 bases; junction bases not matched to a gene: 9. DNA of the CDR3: TGTGCCTGGGAGGCAGGGGGTGAGGCCCAGTACTTC. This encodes CAWEAGGEAQYF.

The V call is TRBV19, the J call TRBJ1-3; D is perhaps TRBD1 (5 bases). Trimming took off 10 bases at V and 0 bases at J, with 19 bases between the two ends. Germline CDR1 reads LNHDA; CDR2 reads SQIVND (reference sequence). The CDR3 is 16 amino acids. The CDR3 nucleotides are TGTGCCACTGAGCAGGGCAGCTTTCTCTCTGGAAACACCATATATTTT. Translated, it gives CATEQGSFLSGNTIYF.

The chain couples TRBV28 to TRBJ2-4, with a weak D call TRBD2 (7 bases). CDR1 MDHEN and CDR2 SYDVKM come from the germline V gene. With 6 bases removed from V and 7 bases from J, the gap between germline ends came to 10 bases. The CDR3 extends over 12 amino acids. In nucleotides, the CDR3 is TGTGCCAGCAGGCCGGGGGGCAACATTCAGTACTTC. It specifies CASRPGGNIQYF.

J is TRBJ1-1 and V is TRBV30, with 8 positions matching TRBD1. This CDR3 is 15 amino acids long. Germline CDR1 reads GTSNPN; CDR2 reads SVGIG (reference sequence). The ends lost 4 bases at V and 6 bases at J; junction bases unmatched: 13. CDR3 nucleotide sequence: TGTGCCTGGACCCACCAGGGGGCGCGAATGGCTGAAGCTTTCTTT. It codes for CAWTHQGARMAEAFF.

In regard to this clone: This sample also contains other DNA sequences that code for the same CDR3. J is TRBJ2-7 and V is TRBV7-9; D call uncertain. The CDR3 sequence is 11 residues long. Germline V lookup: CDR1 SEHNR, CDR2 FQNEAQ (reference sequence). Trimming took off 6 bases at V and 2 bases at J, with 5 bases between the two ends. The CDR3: CASSFTYEQYF. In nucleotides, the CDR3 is TGTGCCAGCAGTTTCACCTACGAGCAGTACTTC.

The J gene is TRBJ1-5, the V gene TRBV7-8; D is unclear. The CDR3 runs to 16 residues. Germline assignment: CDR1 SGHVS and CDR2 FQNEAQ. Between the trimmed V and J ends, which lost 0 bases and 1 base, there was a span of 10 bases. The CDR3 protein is CASSLAYRKSNQPQHF. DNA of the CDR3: TGTGCCAGCAGCTTAGCTTACAGAAAGAGCAATCAGCCCCAGCATTTT.

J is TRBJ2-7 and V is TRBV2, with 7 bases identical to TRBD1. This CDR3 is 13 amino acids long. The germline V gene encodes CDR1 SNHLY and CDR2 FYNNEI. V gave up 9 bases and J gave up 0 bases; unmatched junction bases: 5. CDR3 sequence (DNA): TGTGCCAGTAGGGACAGACCCTCCTACGAGCAGTACTTC. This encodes CASRDRPSYEQYF.

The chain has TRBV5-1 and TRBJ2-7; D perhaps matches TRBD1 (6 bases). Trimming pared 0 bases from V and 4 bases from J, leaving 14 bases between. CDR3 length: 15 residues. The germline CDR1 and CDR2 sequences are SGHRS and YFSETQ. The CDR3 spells CASSLDPAQGYEQYF. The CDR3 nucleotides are TGCGCCAGCAGCTTGGATCCCGCACAGGGTTACGAGCAGTACTTC.

Here the CDR3 reads CASSIHRDRYYSNQPQHF. CDR3 coding DNA: TGTGCCAGTAGTATACACCGGGACAGATACTATAGCAATCAGCCCCAGCATTTT. The J gene is TRBJ1-5, the V gene TRBV19, with 7 bases that match TRBD1. Germline-derived CDR1 and CDR2 are LNHDA and SQIVND (reference sequence). Germline trimming cut 2 bases from V and 0 bases from J; bases unmatched to any gene: 10. The CDR3 contains 18 residues.

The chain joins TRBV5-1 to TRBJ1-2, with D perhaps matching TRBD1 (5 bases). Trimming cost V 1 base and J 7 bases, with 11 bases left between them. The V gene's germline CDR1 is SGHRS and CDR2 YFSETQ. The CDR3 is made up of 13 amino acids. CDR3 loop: CASSLSRVSGYTF. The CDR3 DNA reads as TGCGCCAGCAGCTTGTCCAGGGTTAGTGGCTACACCTTC.

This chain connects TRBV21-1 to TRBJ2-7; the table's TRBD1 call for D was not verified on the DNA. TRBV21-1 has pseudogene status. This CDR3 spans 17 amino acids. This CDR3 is CASSKVDPYRDPYEQYF. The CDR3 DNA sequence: TGTGCCAGCAGCAAAGTCGACCCCTACAGGGACCCCTACGAGCAGTACTTC.

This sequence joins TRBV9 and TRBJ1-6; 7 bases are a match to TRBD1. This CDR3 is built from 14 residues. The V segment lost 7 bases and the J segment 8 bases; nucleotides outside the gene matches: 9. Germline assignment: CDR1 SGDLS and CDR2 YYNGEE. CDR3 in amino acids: CASGLGTVYSPLHF. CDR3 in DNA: TGTGCCAGCGGCCTCGGGACAGTCTATTCACCCCTCCACTTT.

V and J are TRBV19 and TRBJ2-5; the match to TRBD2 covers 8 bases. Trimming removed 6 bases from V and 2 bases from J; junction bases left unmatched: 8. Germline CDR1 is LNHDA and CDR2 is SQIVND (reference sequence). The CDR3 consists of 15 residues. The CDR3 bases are TGTGCCAGTAGCCCTGGCACTAGCGGTCAAGAGACCCAGTACTTC. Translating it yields CASSPGTSGQETQYF.

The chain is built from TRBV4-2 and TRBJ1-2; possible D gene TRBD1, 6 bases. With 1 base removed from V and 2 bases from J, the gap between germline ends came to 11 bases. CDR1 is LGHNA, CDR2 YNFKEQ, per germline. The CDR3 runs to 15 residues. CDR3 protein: CASSQVRTANYGYTF. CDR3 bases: TGTGCCAGCAGCCAAGTAAGGACAGCGAACTATGGCTACACCTTC.

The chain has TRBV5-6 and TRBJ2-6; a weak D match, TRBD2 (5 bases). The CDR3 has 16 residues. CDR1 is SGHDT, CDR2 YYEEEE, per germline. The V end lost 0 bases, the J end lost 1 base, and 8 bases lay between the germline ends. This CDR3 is CASSLGGGSGANVLTF. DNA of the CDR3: TGTGCCAGCAGCTTGGGTGGCGGGTCTGGGGCCAACGTCCTGACTTTC.

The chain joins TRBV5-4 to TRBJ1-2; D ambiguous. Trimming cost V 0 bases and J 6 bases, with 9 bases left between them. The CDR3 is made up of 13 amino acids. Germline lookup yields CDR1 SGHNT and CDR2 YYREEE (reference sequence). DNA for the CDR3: TGTGCCAGCAGCTTGGACGGGAACGATGGCTACACCTTC. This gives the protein CASSLDGNDGYTF.

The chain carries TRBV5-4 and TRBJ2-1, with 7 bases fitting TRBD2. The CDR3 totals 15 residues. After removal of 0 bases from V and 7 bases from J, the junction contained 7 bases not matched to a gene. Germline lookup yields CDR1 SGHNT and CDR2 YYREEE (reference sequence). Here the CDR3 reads CASSLGGSGGNEQFF. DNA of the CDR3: TGTGCCAGCAGCTTGGGCGGGAGCGGTGGAAATGAGCAGTTCTTC. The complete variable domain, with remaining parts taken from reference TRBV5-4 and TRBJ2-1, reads ETGVTQSPTHLIKTRGQQVTLRCSSQSGHNTVSWYQQALGQGPQFIFQYYREEENGRGNFPPRFSGLQFPNYSSELNVNALELDDSALYLCASSLGGSGGNEQFFGPGTRLTVL.

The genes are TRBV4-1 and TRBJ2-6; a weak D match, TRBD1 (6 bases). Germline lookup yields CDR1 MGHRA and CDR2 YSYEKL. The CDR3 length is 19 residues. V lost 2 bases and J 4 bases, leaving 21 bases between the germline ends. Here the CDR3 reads CASSQQGAGLGAGANVLTF. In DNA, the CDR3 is TGCGCCAGCAGCCAACAAGGGGCTGGACTGGGGGCCGGGGCCAACGTCCTGACTTTC.

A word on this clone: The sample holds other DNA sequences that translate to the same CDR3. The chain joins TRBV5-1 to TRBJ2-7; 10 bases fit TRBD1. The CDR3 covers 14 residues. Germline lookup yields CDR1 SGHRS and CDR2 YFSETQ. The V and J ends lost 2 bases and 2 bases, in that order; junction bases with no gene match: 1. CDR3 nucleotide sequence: TGCGCCAGCAGCTTAGGGACAGGGGCCTACGAGCAGTACTTC. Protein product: CASSLGTGAYEQYF.

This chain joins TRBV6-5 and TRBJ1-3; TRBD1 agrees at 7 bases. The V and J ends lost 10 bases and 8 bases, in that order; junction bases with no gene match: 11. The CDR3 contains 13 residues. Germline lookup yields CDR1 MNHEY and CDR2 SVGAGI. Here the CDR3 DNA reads TGTGCCACTAGGAGTGGGACAGAGGACACCATATATTTT. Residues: CATRSGTEDTIYF.

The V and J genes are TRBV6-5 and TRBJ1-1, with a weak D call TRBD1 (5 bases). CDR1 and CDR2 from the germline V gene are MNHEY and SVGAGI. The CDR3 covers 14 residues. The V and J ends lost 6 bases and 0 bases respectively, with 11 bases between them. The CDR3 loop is CASSRGVLNTEAFF. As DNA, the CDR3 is TGTGCCAGCAGCCGGGGGGTTCTGAACACTGAAGCTTTCTTT.

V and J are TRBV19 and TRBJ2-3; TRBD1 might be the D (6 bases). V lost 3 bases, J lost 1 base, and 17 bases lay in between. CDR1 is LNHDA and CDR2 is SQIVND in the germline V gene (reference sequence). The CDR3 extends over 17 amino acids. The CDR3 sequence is CASSIPRTGWGTDTQYF. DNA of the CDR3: TGTGCCAGTAGTATCCCCCGAACAGGGTGGGGCACAGATACGCAGTATTTT.

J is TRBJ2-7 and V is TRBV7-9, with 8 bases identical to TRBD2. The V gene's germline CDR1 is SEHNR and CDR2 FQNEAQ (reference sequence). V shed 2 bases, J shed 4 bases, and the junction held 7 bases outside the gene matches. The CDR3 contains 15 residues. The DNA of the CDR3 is TGTGCCAGCAGCTTATTGAGCGGGAGCGAGTACGAGCAGTACTTC. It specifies CASSLLSGSEYEQYF.

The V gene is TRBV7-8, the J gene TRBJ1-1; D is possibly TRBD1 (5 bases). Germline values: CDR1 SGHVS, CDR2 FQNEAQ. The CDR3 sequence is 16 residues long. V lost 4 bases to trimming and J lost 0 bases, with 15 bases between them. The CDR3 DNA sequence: TGTGCCAGCAGCTCCTGGGGGGTCGACATGAACACTGAAGCTTTCTTT. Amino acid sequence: CASSSWGVDMNTEAFF. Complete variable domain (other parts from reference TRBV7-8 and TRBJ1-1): GAGVSQSPRYKVAKRGQDVALRCDPISGHVSLFWYQQALGQGPEFLTYFQNEAQLDKSGLPSDRFFAERPEGSVSTLKIQRTQQEDSAVYLCASSSWGVDMNTEAFFGQGTRLTVV.